One and the same sample provided the 28 T cell receptor beta chains below, sequenced in a study of post-analysis software for immune sequencing data. Whole-study results and caveats: TRBV5-6, TRBV5-1 and TRBV20-1 belonged to a set of about 5 TRBV segments that were more frequent in patients than controls.

Sequencing libraries made from TCR beta cDNA carried unique molecular identifiers. TCRdb used MiXCR to reprocess the PCR reads, holding one entry per CDR3 protein. The sample shows a few hundred thousand distinct CDR3 sequences, 30% to 40% of them seen only once. For these TCRs, the target antigens are not known. The specimen was blood. The receptors originated from a girl under 18 with multiple sclerosis.

This clonotype turned up a few times. Written as DNA, the CDR3 is TGTGCCAGCAGTTTATCTGCAGCTAACCAAGAGACCCAGTACTTC. Its protein product is CASSLSAANQETQYF. V and J are TRBV12-3 or TRBV12-4 and TRBJ2-5, with no clear D. This CDR3 is 15 amino acids long. V lost 2 bases to trimming and J lost 0 bases, with 10 bases between them.

The V and J genes are TRBV12-3 or TRBV12-4 and TRBJ2-5, with TRBD2 matching 11 bases. After removal of 2 bases from V and 1 base from J, the junction contained 3 bases not matched to a gene. The CDR3 covers 16 residues. CDR3 sequence reads: CASSLQTSGAQETQYF. For the CDR3, the DNA is TGTGCCAGCAGTTTACAGACTAGCGGGGCCCAAGAGACCCAGTACTTC.

The CDR3 coding sequence is TGTGCCAGCAGCTTGTTGGGGCAGGGGGGCTACACCTTC. Its translation: CASSLLGQGGYTF. V and J are TRBV7-3 and TRBJ1-2; the D gene is possibly TRBD1 (6 bases). From germline, CDR1 is SGHTA and CDR2 FQGTGA. The ends were cut back, 3 bases at V and 8 bases at J, with 13 bases in the middle. The CDR3 loop spans 13 amino acids. The entire variable domain, with the rest obtained from reference TRBV7-3 and TRBJ1-2, is as follows: GAGVSQTPSNKVTEKGKYVELRCDPISGHTALYWYRQSLGQGPEFLIYFQGTGAADDSGLPNDRFFAVRPEGSVSTLKIQRTERGDSAVYLCASSLLGQGGYTFGSGTRLTVV.

This sequence joins TRBV20-1 and TRBJ2-7; D might be TRBD1 (7 bases). The CDR3 length is 15 residues. Trimming cost V 4 bases and J 2 bases, with 18 bases left between them. Germline-derived CDR1 and CDR2 are DFQATT and SNEGSKA (reference sequence). CDR3 coding DNA: TGCAGTGCTACTCCCCGGGGGACAGCACCCTACGAGCAGTACTTC. It is translated as CSATPRGTAPYEQYF.

Remarks on this clonotype: At one boundary the junction diverges from the germline segment, which might be a read error. The chain uses TRBV12-3 or TRBV12-4 and TRBJ2-1; the D call may be TRBD1 or TRBD2 (6 bases each). This CDR3 spans 13 amino acids. CDR3 coding DNA: TGTGCCGGCAGTGGCCCGGGGGCCCAGGAGCAGTTCTTC. Its translation is CAGSGPGAQEQFF.

This clonotype was picked up one time. This sequence joins TRBV7-8 and TRBJ2-1, with D possibly called TRBD1 or TRBD2 (5 bases each). The CDR3 is 14 amino acids. The V gene lost 5 bases and the J gene lost 15 bases, with 23 bases spanning the gap. The germline CDR1 and CDR2 sequences are SGHVS and FQNEAQ. The DNA for the CDR3 is TGTGCCAGCAGCCCTAGATTGACTGCTAGAGGGGCGTTCTTC. It specifies CASSPRLTARGAFF.

This clonotype was found many times. CDR3 nucleotides: TGCGCCAGCAGCTTTGGGTCCAGGGAGACCCAGTACTTC. Protein product: CASSFGSRETQYF. V and J are TRBV5-1 and TRBJ2-5, with D hard to call. The length of the CDR3 is 13 residues. Trimming took off 2 bases at V and 5 bases at J, with 10 bases between the two ends. CDR1 and CDR2 from the germline V gene are SGHRS and YFSETQ.

This clonotype showed up just a few times. The rearrangement links TRBV7-9 to TRBJ2-7; D not certain. From germline, CDR1 is SEHNR and CDR2 FQNEAQ (reference sequence). V gave up 4 bases and J gave up 4 bases, with 11 bases separating them. This CDR3 has 13 residues. CDR3 DNA sequence: TGTGCCAGCAGCTCCGGCTTAGGGTACGAGCAGTACTTC. Its protein product is CASSSGLGYEQYF.

V is TRBV7-2 and J is TRBJ2-3; 13 bases fit TRBD2. The CDR3 length is 14 residues. J was trimmed by 10 bases and V by 5 bases; bases with no gene match: 6. CDR1 and CDR2 (germline): SGHTA, FQGNSA. CDR3 bases: TGTGCCAGCAGCACGGGGACTAGCGGGGCATCGCAGTATTTT. As protein: CASSTGTSGASQYF.

This clonotype was seen a handful of times. This chain links TRBV5-1 with TRBJ2-1, with 14 bases identical to TRBD2. CDR1 and CDR2 (germline): SGHRS, YFSETQ. With V trimmed by 4 bases and J by 9 bases, 9 bases remained unmatched. CDR3 length equals 16 residues. CDR3 nucleotide sequence: TGCGCCAGCAGCGGCGGGACTAGCGGGGGAATTAGTGAGCAGTTCTTC. This gives the protein CASSGGTSGGISEQFF.

CDR3 DNA sequence: TGCAGCGTTCGGCAGGGAGGCAATCAGCCCCAGCATTTT. It encodes CSVRQGGNQPQHF. The chain links TRBV29-1 to TRBJ1-5, with D maybe TRBD1 (5 bases). V was cut by 5 bases and J by 2 bases, with 10 bases left in between. CDR3 length: 13 amino acids. CDR1 is SQVTM, CDR2 ANQGSEA, per germline.

The CDR3 coding sequence is TGTGCCAGCAGTCGGGGGGACAGTACGGAAGCTTTCTTT. Translated: CASSRGDSTEAFF. V usage is TRBV12-3 or TRBV12-4 and J usage is TRBJ1-1; 7 bases align to TRBD1. The CDR3 length is 13 residues. The V and J ends lost 5 bases and 8 bases, in that order; junction bases with no gene match: 8.

V and J are TRBV6-6 and TRBJ1-5; D possibly corresponds to TRBD1 (6 bases). Germline-derived CDR1 and CDR2 are MNHNY and SVGAGI (reference sequence). This CDR3 comprises 15 residues. V dropped 5 bases and J dropped 1 base, with 12 bases sitting between them. The CDR3 bases are TGTGCCAGCAGTGCGACAGGCCCAAGCAATCAGCCCCAGCATTTT. It encodes CASSATGPSNQPQHF.

This clonotype was counted only a few times. The chain carries TRBV20-1 and TRBJ2-3, with TRBD2 matching over 11 bases. The CDR3 covers 18 residues. Germline V gene sequence: CDR1 DFQATT, CDR2 SNEGSKA (reference sequence). Trimming cost V 0 bases and J 0 bases; bases outside gene matches: 8. In DNA, the CDR3 is TGCAGTGCTAGAGATCTAGCGGGGGGTGTCTCTAGCACAGATACGCAGTATTTT. As protein: CSARDLAGGVSSTDTQYF.

This clonotype has more than one count but fewer than ten. This chain links TRBV5-5 with TRBJ2-4, with 11 bases matching TRBD2. Germline V gene lookup returns CDR1 SGHKS and CDR2 YYEKEE (reference sequence). CDR3 size: 18 residues. J was trimmed by 1 base and V by 8 bases; bases with no gene match: 14. CDR3 sequence (DNA): TGTGCCAGAGGTCGCATAGCGGGGGGGCTCGGTGCCAAAAACATTCAGTACTTC. Translated, it gives CARGRIAGGLGAKNIQYF. Drawing the rest from reference TRBV5-5 and TRBJ2-4, the complete variable domain is DAGVTQSPTHLIKTRGQQVTLRCSPISGHKSVSWYQQVLGQGPQFIFQYYEKEERGRGNFPDRFSARQFPNYSSELNVNALLLGDSALYLCARGRIAGGLGAKNIQYFGAGTRLSVL.

The chain links TRBV6-6 to TRBJ2-7; no definite D call. There are 11 residues in the CDR3. Germline loops: CDR1 MNHNY, CDR2 SVGAGI (reference sequence). The V end was cut by 7 bases, the J end by 0 bases, with 4 bases between. The chain's CDR3 is CASTNSYEQYF. The CDR3 region has the DNA TGTGCCAGCACTAACTCCTACGAGCAGTACTTC.

About this clonotype itself: The junction shows a germline mismatch at one end, possibly a read error. The rearrangement links TRBV2 to TRBJ2-3; either TRBD1 or TRBD2 may fit D (6 bases each). CDR1 and CDR2 (germline): SNHLY, FYNNEI. This CDR3 contains 15 residues. CDR3 sequence reads: CANSEFQGRTDTQYF. For the CDR3, the DNA is TGTGCCAACAGTGAATTTCAGGGGAGGACAGATACGCAGTATTTT.

This clonotype was seen only a few times. The chain is built from TRBV6-2 or TRBV6-3 and TRBJ2-3; 7 bases align to TRBD2. J lost 0 bases, V lost 6 bases, and 9 bases had no gene match. The CDR3 covers 16 residues. Germline loops: CDR1 MNHEY, CDR2 SVGEGT. CDR3 amino acids: CASSMTSPRSTDTQYF. CDR3 DNA: TGTGCCAGCAGCATGACTAGCCCTCGGAGCACAGATACGCAGTATTTT.

The chain employs TRBV28 and TRBJ2-5; the match to TRBD1 covers 8 bases. Germline assignment: CDR1 MDHEN and CDR2 SYDVKM. The CDR3 consists of 15 residues. Losses at the gene ends were 2 bases for V and 4 bases for J; bases not matched to a gene: 6. In DNA, the CDR3 is TGTGCCAGCAGTTTAAAGACAGGGGTTCTAGAGACCCAGTACTTC. The encoded protein is CASSLKTGVLETQYF.

In this sample, this clonotype turned up a few times. The chain joins TRBV7-9 to TRBJ2-5, with a possible D match to TRBD2 (6 bases). Per germline, CDR1 SEHNR and CDR2 FQNEAQ (reference sequence). Trimming cost V 5 bases and J 4 bases, with 14 bases left between them. The CDR3 totals 14 residues. The CDR3 region has the DNA TGTGCCAGCAGCCCGTCGGGGGATGGAGAGACCCAGTACTTC. It specifies CASSPSGDGETQYF.

This clonotype was picked up a small number of times. The chain joins TRBV29-1 to TRBJ2-7; D gene uncertain. The germline V gene encodes CDR1 SQVTM and CDR2 ANQGSEA. The CDR3 covers 12 residues. Trimming cost V 5 bases and J 3 bases, with 11 bases left between them. This CDR3 reads CSVIPDVYEQYF. The CDR3, as DNA: TGCAGCGTTATTCCCGATGTCTACGAGCAGTACTTC.

The gene calls are TRBV25-1 and TRBJ2-6; D may be TRBD1 (6 bases). The CDR3 contains 18 residues. V lost 2 bases and J 4 bases, leaving 18 bases between the germline ends. Germline values: CDR1 MGHDK, CDR2 SYGVNS. The CDR3 DNA follows: TGTGCCAGCAGTGAACCCTTAGGGGGACGACCCGGGGCCAACGTCCTGACTTTC. Translating gives CASSEPLGGRPGANVLTF. The complete variable domain, with remaining parts taken from reference TRBV25-1 and TRBJ2-6, reads EADIYQTPRYLVIGTGKKITLECSQTMGHDKMYWYQQDPGMELHLIHYSYGVNSTEKGDLSSESTVSRIRTEHFPLTLESARPSHTSQYLCASSEPLGGRPGANVLTFGAGSRLTVL.

This clonotype was seen many times. The V and J genes are TRBV12-3 or TRBV12-4 and TRBJ2-5; D ambiguous. The V end was cut by 4 bases, the J end by 4 bases, with 19 bases between. This CDR3 spans 16 amino acids. Written as DNA, the CDR3 is TGTGCCAGCAGTTACCGGGCCTCAGGAGAAGGAGAGACCCAGTACTTC. This encodes CASSYRASGEGETQYF.

This clonotype occurred a few times. The CDR3 loop reads CASSLPDRALTGYTF. The CDR3, as DNA: TGCGCCAGCAGCCTTCCCGACAGGGCTCTGACCGGCTACACCTTC. The chain links TRBV4-1 to TRBJ1-2; TRBD1 matches at 7 bases. V shed 4 bases, J shed 8 bases, and the junction held 13 bases outside the gene matches. CDR3 length equals 15 residues. Germline CDR1 is MGHRA and CDR2 is YSYEKL.

The chain has TRBV5-1 and TRBJ2-7; 9 bases are shared with TRBD2. Germline-derived CDR1 and CDR2 are SGHRS and YFSETQ. CDR3 length: 15 residues. V was pared by 5 bases and J by 0 bases, with 6 bases of the junction left unmatched. CDR3 coding DNA: TGCGCCAGCAGGGTCCTAGCGGGGAGCTCCTACGAGCAGTACTTC. Encoded protein: CASRVLAGSSYEQYF.

The V call is TRBV10-3, the J call TRBJ2-3; D call uncertain. The ends were cut back, 3 bases at V and 3 bases at J, with 7 bases in the middle. Germline CDR1 and CDR2: ENHRY and SYGVKD. The CDR3 loop spans 13 amino acids. The CDR3 is CAISDPVTDTQYF. CDR3 sequence (DNA): TGTGCCATCAGTGACCCCGTAACAGATACGCAGTATTTT.

The chain combines TRBV28 with TRBJ2-5; D is perhaps TRBD2 (6 bases). This CDR3 is built from 14 residues. The V gene lost 6 bases and the J gene lost 5 bases, with 16 bases spanning the gap. The germline gives CDR1 MDHEN, CDR2 SYDVKM. The CDR3 region is CASSRWRGRETQYF. For the CDR3, the DNA is TGTGCCAGCAGCCGCTGGAGGGGCCGGGAGACCCAGTACTTC.

This clonotype was counted only a few times. The chain links TRBV5-6 to TRBJ1-2; D is unresolved. The V gene lost 1 base and the J gene lost 7 bases, with 11 bases spanning the gap. The CDR3 contains 13 residues. Per the germline V gene, CDR1 is SGHDT and CDR2 is YYEEEE. The CDR3 region has the DNA TGTGCCAGCAGCTTGAACGGTGCTCTTGGCTACACCTTC. It is translated as CASSLNGALGYTF. Complete variable domain (other parts from reference TRBV5-6 and TRBJ1-2): DAGVTQSPTHLIKTRGQQVTLRCSPKSGHDTVSWYQQALGQGPQFIFQYYEEEERQRGNFPDRFSGHQFPNYSSELNVNALLLGDSALYLCASSLNGALGYTFGSGTRLTVV.